The clone carrying this T cell receptor beta chain appeared many times. Its antigen is not identified. As an off-target read in a library built for alpha chains, this beta chain has a frequency of little significance. As to time point: sample taken at primary tumor resection. These data come from a study of spatial heterogeneity in lung cancer. From the 5' RACE reads, TCRdb called clonotypes with MiXCR, one entry per CDR3 protein. The table shows 16,000 or so distinct CDR3 sequences, with approximately 6.8% occurring only once. General observations from the study: Expanded alpha and beta TCR counts within tumors tracked tumor mutation counts.

V lost 3 bases and J 2 bases, leaving 10 bases between the germline ends. Germline CDR1 and CDR2: SGDLS and YYNGEE. The length of the CDR3 is 14 residues. The material sequenced was lung tumor tissue, taken at surgery. The sequence derives from a female donor with early-stage non-small cell lung cancer. The chain uses TRBV9 and TRBJ2-3, with D possibly being TRBD2 (5 bases). The CDR3: CASSGGGPTDTQYF. DNA of the CDR3: TGTGCCAGCAGCGGCGGCGGGCCCACAGATACGCAGTATTTT.